Below, one TCR beta chain is given with its context. This sample is drawn from a study of breast tumors, draining lymph nodes, adjacent tissues. Axillary draining lymph nodes of breast cancer patients supplied the node samples. Via MiXCR, TCRdb re-called the multiplex PCR reads, giving one row per CDR3 protein. The sample yields approximately 170,000 distinct CDR3 sequences, approximately 30% seen once. The V gene's germline CDR1 is MNHEY and CDR2 SVGEGT. V lost 7 bases to trimming and J lost 0 bases, with 15 bases between them. The CDR3 has 16 amino acids. This TCR was recovered from a female donor with breast cancer. Some clones in this sample may be carry-over from other donors' samples. Sequencing was done on a sample of axillary lymph node tissue. J is TRBJ2-2 and V is TRBV6-2 or TRBV6-3; no clear D. DNA of the CDR3: TGTGCCAGCAAGGCCACGGGCAAGACGAACACCGGGGAGCTGTTTTTT. Translating it yields CASKATGKTNTGELFF.